Below, 3 T cell receptor beta chains from the same sample are listed, as sequenced in a study of CD8+ T cells in alopecia areata. cDNA prepared by RNA extraction and subsequent reverse transcription served as the template for sequencing. TCRdb's table, derived via immunoSEQ multiplex PCR, lists solely in-frame clones and lacks some. This table holds hundreds of thousands of clones, 66% found once. Treatment in this sample: oral pan-JAK inhibitor, 5-10 mg twice daily. This specimen consisted of CD4+ T cells sorted from blood, obtained at approximately week 45, from a patient treated with tofacitinib. The receptors originated from a human donor with alopecia areata.

This chain connects TRBV9 to TRBJ2-7, with 8 positions matching TRBD1. Per the germline V gene, CDR1 is SGDLS and CDR2 is YYNGEE. The trim removed 0 bases at V and 5 bases at J, leaving 4 bases unmatched. The CDR3 contains 14 residues. CDR3 residues: CASSVVQGGDEQYF. The CDR3 coding sequence is TGTGCCAGCAGCGTAGTACAGGGGGGCGACGAGCAGTACTTC.

The chain joins TRBV14 to TRBJ2-2; D remains unclear. With 0 bases removed from V and 4 bases from J, the gap between germline ends came to 6 bases. CDR3 length equals 14 residues. From germline, CDR1 is SGHDN and CDR2 FVKESK. The CDR3 nucleotides are TGTGCCAGCAGCCAAGAGTTGGGCACCGGGGAGCTGTTTTTT. Translated: CASSQELGTGELFF.

This chain uses TRBV30 with TRBJ1-3, with D possibly matching TRBD1 (5 bases). The CDR3 covers 13 residues. Germline CDR1 GTSNPN, CDR2 SVGIG (reference sequence). V was shortened by 7 bases and J by 0 bases, with 10 bases between the two germline ends. CDR3 sequence: CASDTRSGNTIYF. In DNA form, the CDR3 reads TGTGCCTCGGACACCCGCTCTGGAAACACCATATATTTT.